This T cell receptor beta chain was sequenced in a study of blood T cells in healthy people across ages. Sample-barcoded 5' priming and a J-beta primer mix drove a second PCR of roughly 7 to 11 cycles. TCRdb analysed the 5' RACE reads with MiXCR anew, one entry per CDR3 protein. This table has 750,000 to 950,000 distinct CDR3 sequences, roughly 50% appearing once. The study drew donors from healthy Caucasian individuals in Russia aged roughly 6 to 95. CDR1 is MNHEY and CDR2 is SMNVEV in the germline V gene (reference sequence). CDR3 size: 14 residues. V lost 0 bases, J lost 7 bases, and 12 bases lay in between. Only one count was recorded for this clonotype.

The V gene is TRBV27, the J gene TRBJ1-2; a possible D gene is TRBD1 (6 bases). The sequenced sample was blood. The TCR sequence derives from a man aged 80 or over in good health. CDR3 region: CASSLSAGVFGYTF. CDR3 nucleotides: TGTGCCAGCAGTTTATCGGCAGGGGTATTTGGCTACACCTTC.